The TCR beta chain described here comes from a study of OX40 agonist ivuxolimab in advanced cancers. Study results and limitations: Low levels of normalized T-cell clonal expansion also appeared in some nonresponders.

Method: immunoSEQ multiplex PCR; TCRdb's copy keeps in-frame clones and lacks some. This sample carries 77,000 or so clones, 90% to 95% of them seen once, and the ten largest clones take around 0.32%. Germline V gene sequence: CDR1 LGHNA, CDR2 YNFKEQ. This CDR3 has 15 amino acids. The germline V and J ends were trimmed by 0 bases and 4 bases, with 9 bases remaining between them. Regarding this clone: No antigen is known for it.

The sample here was CD4+ or CD8+ T cells sorted from blood, taken in a trial of the OX40 agonist ivuxolimab. The TCR originated in an adult with an advanced solid tumor such as melanoma, head and neck, liver or kidney cancer. The V gene is TRBV4-2, the J gene TRBJ1-4; D unclear. CDR3 protein: CASSQDQTINEKLFF. The CDR3, as DNA: TGTGCCAGCAGCCAAGACCAGACAATTAATGAAAAACTGTTTTTT.